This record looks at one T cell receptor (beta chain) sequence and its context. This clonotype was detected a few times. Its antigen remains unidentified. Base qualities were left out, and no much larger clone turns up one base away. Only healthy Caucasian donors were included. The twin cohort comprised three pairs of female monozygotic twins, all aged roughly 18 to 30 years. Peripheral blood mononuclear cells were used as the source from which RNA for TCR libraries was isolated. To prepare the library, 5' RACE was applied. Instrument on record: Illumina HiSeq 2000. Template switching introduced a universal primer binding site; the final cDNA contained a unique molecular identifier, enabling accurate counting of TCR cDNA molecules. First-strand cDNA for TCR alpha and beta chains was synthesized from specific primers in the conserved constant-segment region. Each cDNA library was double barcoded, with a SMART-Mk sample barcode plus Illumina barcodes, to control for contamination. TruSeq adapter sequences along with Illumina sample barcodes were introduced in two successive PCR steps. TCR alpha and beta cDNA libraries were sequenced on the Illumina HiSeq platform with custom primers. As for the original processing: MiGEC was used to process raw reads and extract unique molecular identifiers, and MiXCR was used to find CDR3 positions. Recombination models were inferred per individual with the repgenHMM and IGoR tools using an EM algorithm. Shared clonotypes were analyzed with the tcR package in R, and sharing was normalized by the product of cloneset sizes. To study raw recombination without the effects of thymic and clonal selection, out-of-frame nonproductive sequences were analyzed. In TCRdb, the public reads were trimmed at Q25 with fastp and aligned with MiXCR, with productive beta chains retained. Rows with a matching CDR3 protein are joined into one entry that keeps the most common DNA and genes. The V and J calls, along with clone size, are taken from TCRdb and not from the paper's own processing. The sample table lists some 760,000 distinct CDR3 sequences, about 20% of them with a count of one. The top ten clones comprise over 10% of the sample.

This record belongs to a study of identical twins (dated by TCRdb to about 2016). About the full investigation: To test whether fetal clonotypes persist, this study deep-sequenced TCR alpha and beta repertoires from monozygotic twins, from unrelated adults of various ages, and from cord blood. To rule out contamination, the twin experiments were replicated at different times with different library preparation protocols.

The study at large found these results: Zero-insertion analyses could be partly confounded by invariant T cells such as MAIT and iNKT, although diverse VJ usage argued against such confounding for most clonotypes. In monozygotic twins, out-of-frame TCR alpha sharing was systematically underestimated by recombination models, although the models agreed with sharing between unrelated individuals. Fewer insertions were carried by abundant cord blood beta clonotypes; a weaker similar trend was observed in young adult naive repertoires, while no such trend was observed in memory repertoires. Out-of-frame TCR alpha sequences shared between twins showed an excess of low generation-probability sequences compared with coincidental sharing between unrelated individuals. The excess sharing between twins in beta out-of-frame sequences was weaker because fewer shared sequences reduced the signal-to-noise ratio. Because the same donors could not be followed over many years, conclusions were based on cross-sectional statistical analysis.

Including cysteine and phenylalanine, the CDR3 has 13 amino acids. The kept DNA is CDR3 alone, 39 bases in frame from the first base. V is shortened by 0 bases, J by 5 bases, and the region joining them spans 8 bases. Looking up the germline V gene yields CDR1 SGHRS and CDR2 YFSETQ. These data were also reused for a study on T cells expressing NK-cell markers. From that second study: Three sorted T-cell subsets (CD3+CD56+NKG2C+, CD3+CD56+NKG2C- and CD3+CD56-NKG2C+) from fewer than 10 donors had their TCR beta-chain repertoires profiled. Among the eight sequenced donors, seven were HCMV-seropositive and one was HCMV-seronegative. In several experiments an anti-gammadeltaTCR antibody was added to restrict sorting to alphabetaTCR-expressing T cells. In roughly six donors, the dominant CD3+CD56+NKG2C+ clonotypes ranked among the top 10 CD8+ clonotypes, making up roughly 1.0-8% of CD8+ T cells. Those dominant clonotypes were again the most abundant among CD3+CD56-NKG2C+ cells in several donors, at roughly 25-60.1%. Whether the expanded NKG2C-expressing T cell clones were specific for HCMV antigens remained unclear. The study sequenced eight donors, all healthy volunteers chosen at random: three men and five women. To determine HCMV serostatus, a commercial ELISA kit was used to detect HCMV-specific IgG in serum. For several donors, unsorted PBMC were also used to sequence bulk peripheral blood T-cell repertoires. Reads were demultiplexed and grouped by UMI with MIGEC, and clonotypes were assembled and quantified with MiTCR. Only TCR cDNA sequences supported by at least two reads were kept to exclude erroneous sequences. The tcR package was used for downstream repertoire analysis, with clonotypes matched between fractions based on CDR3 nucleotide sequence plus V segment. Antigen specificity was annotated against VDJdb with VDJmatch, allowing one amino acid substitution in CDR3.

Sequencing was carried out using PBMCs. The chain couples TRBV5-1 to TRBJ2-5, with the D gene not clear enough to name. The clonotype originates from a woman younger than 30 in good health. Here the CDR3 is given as CASSLGPTETQYF. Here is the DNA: TGCGCCAGCAGCTTGGGGCCTACGGAGACCCAGTACTTC.